This section outlines one T cell receptor (beta chain) sequence together with its context. Its antigen is still unknown. Amplification targeted TCR beta CDR3 regions from RNA transcripts. The HTBI primer set served for first-round RT-PCR of the TCR CDR3. Using its own MiXCR run on the multiplex PCR reads, TCRdb lists one record per CDR3 protein. The profile covers approximately 400,000 distinct CDR3 sequences, with more than 13% appearing a single time and 30% to 35% taken by the ten largest. The patients, who ranged from 18 to 65 in age, presented with newly diagnosed hyperthyroidism lasting under 2 months. Investigators excluded patients with uncontrolled infection, other autoimmune disease, pregnancy or lactation. The record originates from a study of T cells in Graves' hyperthyroidism and ophthalmopathy. For the study at large: The blood sample was taken at first diagnosis, before treatment began.

This CDR3 spans 13 amino acids. Unmatched junction bases numbered 4, after V lost 8 bases and J lost 5 bases. CDR1 and CDR2 (germline): LNHDA, SQIVND (reference sequence). Study-level findings and limits: For ophthalmopathy, model prediction preceded onset by a median approximately 6 months.

The sequenced sample was blood. The receptor's source is a woman in her twenties or thirties with Graves' hyperthyroidism. The chain has TRBV19 and TRBJ1-4, with 8 nucleotides matching TRBD1. The CDR3 is CASSGQENEKLFF. The CDR3 DNA is TGTGCCAGTTCGGGACAGGAGAATGAAAAACTGTTTTTT.